These 21 T cell receptor beta chains were all obtained from the same sample, sequenced in a study of shared clonotypes between healthy human individuals. Naive CD8 cells comprised CD45RO-negative, CCR7-positively selected cells, excluding terminally differentiated effector memory CD45RA+ cells. Libraries were prepared by immunoSEQ multiplex PCR; TCRdb keeps only in-frame clonotypes and omits some of them. The table includes under 2,000,000 clones, about 94% detected once. The source material was naive CD8+ T cells sorted from blood. The receptors were gathered from a young man in good health.

The chain links TRBV5-1 to TRBJ2-1; 9 nucleotides match TRBD2. Germline loops: CDR1 SGHRS, CDR2 YFSETQ. V lost 4 bases to trimming and J lost 7 bases; unmatched junction nucleotides: 12. The CDR3 runs to 16 residues. CDR3 coding DNA: TGCGCCAGCAGCGCGGCTTTAGCGGGAGTTGTGAATGAGCAGTTCTTC. This gives the protein CASSAALAGVVNEQFF.

Turning to this clone: This CDR3 is also generated by other DNA sequences in the sample. V gene TRBV7-9 combines with J gene TRBJ2-7; TRBD1 agrees at 7 bases. This CDR3 is 12 amino acids long. V was clipped by 5 bases and J by 5 bases; unmatched bases: 3. The germline gives CDR1 SEHNR, CDR2 FQNEAQ (reference sequence). CDR3 nucleotide sequence: TGTGCCAGCAGCCCCGACAGGGACGAGCAGTACTTC. It encodes CASSPDRDEQYF.

The rearrangement joins TRBV5-8 to TRBJ2-7; 8 bases agree with TRBD2. V shed 4 bases, J shed 0 bases, and the junction held 6 bases outside the gene matches. This CDR3 comprises 15 residues. Germline lookup yields CDR1 SGHTS and CDR2 YDEGEE. The CDR3, as DNA: TGTGCCAGCAGCATGGGACTAGGAAGCTCCTACGAGCAGTACTTC. Translation gives CASSMGLGSSYEQYF. Full variable domain (remainder filled in from reference TRBV5-8 and TRBJ2-7): EAGVTQSPTHLIKTRGQQATLRCSPISGHTSVYWYQQALGLGLQFLLWYDEGEERNRGNFPPRFSGRQFPNYSSELNVNALELEDSALYLCASSMGLGSSYEQYFGPGTRLTVT.

The V call is TRBV5-1, the J call TRBJ2-1; TRBD2 is a possible D gene (5 bases). CDR1 is SGHRS, CDR2 YFSETQ, per germline. Trimming pared 5 bases from V and 6 bases from J, leaving 12 bases between. The CDR3 covers 13 residues. CDR3 sequence reads: CASSVGRGNEQFF. DNA for the CDR3: TGCGCCAGCAGTGTTGGCCGGGGCAATGAGCAGTTCTTC. The whole variable domain, remainder taken from reference TRBV5-1 and TRBJ2-1, is KAGVTQTPRYLIKTRGQQVTLSCSPISGHRSVSWYQQTPGQGLQFLFEYFSETQRNKGNFPGRFSGRQFSNSRSEMNVSTLELGDSALYLCASSVGRGNEQFFGPGTRLTVL.

This clone was seen a single time. The genes are TRBV19 and TRBJ2-3; TRBD2 aligns across 11 bases. From germline, CDR1 is LNHDA and CDR2 SQIVND (reference sequence). V lost 3 bases to trimming and J lost 4 bases; unmatched junction nucleotides: 6. CDR3 length equals 16 residues. CDR3 amino acids: CASSIRTSGFADTQYF. The CDR3 DNA reads as TGTGCCAGTAGTATCCGGACTAGCGGGTTTGCAGATACGCAGTATTTT.

CDR3 sequence: CASSHSQIAQETQYF. CDR3 sequence (DNA): TGCGCCAGCAGCCACTCACAGATAGCACAAGAGACCCAGTACTTC. This chain uses TRBV4-3 with TRBJ2-5; D is undetermined. Trimming left V 3 bases short and J 2 bases short, with 13 bases between. The germline V gene encodes CDR1 LGHNA and CDR2 YSLEER. This CDR3 has 15 amino acids.

As concerns this clone: Other DNA sequences in the sample encode the same CDR3. The rearrangement links TRBV5-6 to TRBJ2-7; weak D call: TRBD2 (6 bases). The CDR3 sequence is 13 residues long. From germline, CDR1 is SGHDT and CDR2 YYEEEE. Between the trimmed V and J ends, which lost 4 bases and 1 base, there was a span of 9 bases. CDR3 amino acids: CASSVGTSYEQYF. The CDR3 DNA reads TGTGCCAGCAGCGTCGGGACTTCCTACGAGCAGTACTTC.

As concerns this clone: Other DNA sequences in this sample translate to the same CDR3. V usage is TRBV9 and J usage is TRBJ2-1, with 7 bases identical to TRBD2. V shed 0 bases, J shed 7 bases, and the junction held 1 base outside the gene matches. Germline V CDR1 and CDR2: SGDLS, YYNGEE. There are 13 residues in the CDR3. The CDR3 bases are TGTGCCAGCAGCGTAGCGGGAGGAAATGAGCAGTTCTTC. It translates to CASSVAGGNEQFF.

With regard to this clone: Within the sample, other DNA sequences also encode this same CDR3. This rearrangement joins TRBV4-1 to TRBJ2-7; TRBD1 is a possible D gene (5 bases). V gave up 1 base and J gave up 3 bases, with 7 bases separating them. The CDR3 runs to 13 residues. Germline CDR1 and CDR2: MGHRA and YSYEKL. This CDR3 reads CASSQGGSYEQYF. The DNA for the CDR3 is TGCGCCAGCAGCCAAGGGGGCAGCTACGAGCAGTACTTC.

The chain links TRBV5-5 to TRBJ1-6; D is unclear. CDR1 SGHKS and CDR2 YYEKEE come from the germline V gene (reference sequence). The CDR3 totals 15 residues. Between the trimmed V and J ends, which lost 0 bases and 7 bases, there was a span of 11 bases. The CDR3 loop reads CASSLEAADNSPLHF. The CDR3 nucleotides are TGTGCCAGCAGCTTGGAGGCAGCAGACAATTCACCCCTCCACTTT.

This chain uses TRBV10-1 with TRBJ1-1, with a possible D match to TRBD1 (6 bases). This CDR3 contains 13 residues. The V and J ends lost 5 bases and 3 bases respectively, with 10 bases between them. CDR1 and CDR2 from the germline V gene are WNHNN and SYGVQD (reference sequence). The CDR3 sequence: CASSIGGHTEAFF. The DNA of the CDR3 is TGCGCCAGCAGTATAGGGGGGCACACTGAAGCTTTCTTT.

The chain uses TRBV5-6 and TRBJ1-1, with D hard to call. V was pared by 0 bases and J by 4 bases, with 7 bases between. The CDR3 is 13 residues long. The germline V gene has CDR1 SGHDT and CDR2 YYEEEE. The CDR3 is CASSLGQITEAFF. CDR3 sequence (DNA): TGTGCCAGCAGCTTGGGACAAATCACTGAAGCTTTCTTT.

Only one count was recorded for this clone. Additional DNA sequences in this sample encode the identical CDR3. This sequence joins TRBV9 and TRBJ2-3, with TRBD2 matching over 7 bases. The CDR3 contains 15 residues. In germline, CDR1 is SGDLS, CDR2 YYNGEE. With V trimmed by 0 bases and J by 0 bases, 1 base remained unmatched. This chain's CDR3 is CASSVAGGSTDTQYF. In DNA, the CDR3 is TGTGCCAGCAGCGTAGCGGGGGGAAGCACAGATACGCAGTATTTT. Supplemented by reference TRBV9 and TRBJ2-3, the full variable domain reads DSGVTQTPKHLITATGQRVTLRCSPRSGDLSVYWYQQSLDQGLQFLIQYYNGEERAKGNILERFSAQQFPDLHSELNLSSLELGDSALYFCASSVAGGSTDTQYFGPGTRLTVL.

This clone appeared a single time. V gene TRBV10-3 combines with J gene TRBJ2-7; 10 bases match TRBD2. The ends lost 8 bases at V and 2 bases at J; junction bases unmatched: 6. The CDR3 sequence is 14 residues long. Germline V CDR1 and CDR2: ENHRY, SYGVKD. For the CDR3, the DNA is TGTGCCATCCGGGGGACTAGCGAAACCTACGAGCAGTACTTC. It is translated as CAIRGTSETYEQYF.

The chain carries TRBV28 and TRBJ1-1; 8 bases align to TRBD1. J gave up 3 bases and V 7 bases, and 7 bases lay outside the gene matches. CDR1 and CDR2 from the germline V gene are MDHEN and SYDVKM. The CDR3 has 14 residues. CDR3 in amino acids: CASTETGGDTEAFF. The CDR3 coding sequence is TGTGCCAGCACCGAAACAGGGGGGGACACTGAAGCTTTCTTT.

The chain uses TRBV6-5 and TRBJ1-1, with D possibly TRBD1 on 6 matching bases. Germline CDR1 is MNHEY and CDR2 is SVGAGI. The CDR3 covers 15 residues. Trimming removed 2 bases at V and 5 bases at J, with 15 bases between. In DNA, the CDR3 is TGTGCCAGCAGTTACCCTAGCAGGGGCGAGACTGAAGCTTTCTTT. This translates into CASSYPSRGETEAFF.

This chain uses TRBV27 with TRBJ2-7; TRBD2 aligns across 8 bases. This CDR3 contains 16 residues. J gave up 7 bases and V 2 bases, and 13 bases lay outside the gene matches. Germline CDR1 MNHEY, CDR2 SMNVEV (reference sequence). CDR3 protein: CASSLQGGRPLWEQYF. The DNA for the CDR3 is TGTGCCAGCAGTTTACAGGGCGGGAGGCCCTTATGGGAGCAGTACTTC.

The gene calls are TRBV6-6 and TRBJ1-1; D call uncertain. V gave up 6 bases and J gave up 3 bases, with 8 bases separating them. This CDR3 spans 12 amino acids. Germline V gives CDR1 MNHNY, CDR2 SVGAGI (reference sequence). The CDR3: CASRYTDTEAFF. The CDR3 DNA reads as TGTGCCAGCAGATATACGGACACTGAAGCTTTCTTT.

CDR3 nucleotides: TGTGCCAGCAGCCAAGACAAGTTCGGGGAGCTGTTTTTT. The encoded protein is CASSQDKFGELFF. The V and J genes are TRBV4-2 and TRBJ2-2; the D is unclear. This CDR3 spans 13 amino acids. Germline V gene data show CDR1 as LGHNA and CDR2 as YNFKEQ. V gave up 0 bases and J gave up 7 bases, with 6 bases separating them.

This sequence joins TRBV5-4 and TRBJ1-2; TRBD1 matches 8 bases. Per germline, CDR1 SGHNT and CDR2 YYREEE (reference sequence). V trimming: 5 bases; J trimming: 4 bases; junction bases outside the gene matches: 7. This CDR3 is built from 14 residues. The CDR3: CASRPGQVSYGYTF. The CDR3 bases are TGTGCCAGCAGGCCGGGACAGGTCAGCTATGGCTACACCTTC.

The rearrangement uses TRBV6-6 and TRBJ2-7; D is uncertain. The CDR3 sequence is 13 residues long. CDR1 and CDR2 from the germline V gene are MNHNY and SVGAGI (reference sequence). V lost 4 bases, J lost 0 bases, and 7 bases lay in between. The CDR3 bases are TGTGCCAGCAGTTTTGAGACCTCCTACGAGCAGTACTTC. Protein: CASSFETSYEQYF.